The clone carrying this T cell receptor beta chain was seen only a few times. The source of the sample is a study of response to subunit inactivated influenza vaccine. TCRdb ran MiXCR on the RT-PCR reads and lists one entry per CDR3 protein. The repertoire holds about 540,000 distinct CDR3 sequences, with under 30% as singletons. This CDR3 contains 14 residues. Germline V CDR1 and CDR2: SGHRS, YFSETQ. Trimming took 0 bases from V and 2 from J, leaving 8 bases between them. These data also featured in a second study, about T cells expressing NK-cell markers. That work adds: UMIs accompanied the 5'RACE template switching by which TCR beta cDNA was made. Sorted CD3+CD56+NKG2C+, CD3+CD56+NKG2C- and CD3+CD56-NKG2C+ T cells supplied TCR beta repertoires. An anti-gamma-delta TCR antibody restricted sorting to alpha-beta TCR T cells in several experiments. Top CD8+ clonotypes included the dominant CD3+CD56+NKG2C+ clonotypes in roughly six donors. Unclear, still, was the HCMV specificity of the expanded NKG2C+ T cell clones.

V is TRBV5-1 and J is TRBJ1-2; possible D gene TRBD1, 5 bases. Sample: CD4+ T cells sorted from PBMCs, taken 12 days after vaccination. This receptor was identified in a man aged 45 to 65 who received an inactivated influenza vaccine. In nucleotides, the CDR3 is TGCGCCAGCAGCTTGGCGACAGAGAACTATGGCTACACCTTC. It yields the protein CASSLATENYGYTF.